The 5 T cell receptor beta chains reported below all come from one sample, sequenced in a study of blood T cell repertoires in COVID-19. Repertoires were generated with immunoSEQ multiplex PCR, while TCRdb's copy carries only in-frame clones and drops some. The data show fewer than 200,000 clones, 84% seen once. The sample consisted of PBMCs or T cells enriched from blood (not recorded which). These receptors all come from a woman in her twenties or thirties who had been exposed to COVID-19.

This clone was recorded a few times. The chain recombines TRBV6-1 with TRBJ1-4; TRBD1 might be the D (5 bases). Trimming removed 3 bases at V and 5 bases at J, with 10 bases between. The CDR3 covers 14 residues. The germline gives CDR1 MNHNS, CDR2 SASEGT. CDR3 nucleotides: TGTGCCAGCAGTGAGACAGTGAACAATGAAAAACTGTTTTTT. Amino acid sequence: CASSETVNNEKLFF.

The chain carries TRBV5-1 and TRBJ2-7, with 9 bases aligning to TRBD1. Unmatched junction bases numbered 10, after V lost 0 bases and J lost 6 bases. This CDR3 region has 16 residues. Germline CDR1 is SGHRS and CDR2 is YFSETQ. CDR3 residues: CASSLVLGDRVSEQYF. The CDR3 DNA reads TGCGCCAGCAGCTTGGTCCTTGGGGACAGGGTCAGCGAGCAGTACTTC.

V usage is TRBV25-1 and J usage is TRBJ1-1; no reliable D call. CDR3 length: 13 residues. Trimming removed 6 bases from V and 0 bases from J, with 8 bases in between. Looked up from germline, CDR1 is MGHDK and CDR2 is SYGVNS. Here the CDR3 DNA reads TGTGCCAGCAGGAACAGAATGAACACTGAAGCTTTCTTT. It yields the protein CASRNRMNTEAFF.

The chain carries TRBV6-1 and TRBJ2-3; 10 nucleotides line up with TRBD2. Trimming took 1 base from V and 1 from J; bases not matched to a gene: 5. This CDR3 is 17 amino acids long. CDR1 and CDR2 from the germline V gene are MNHNS and SASEGT. CDR3 nucleotide sequence: TGTGCCAGCAGTGAAGTTGGGAGCGGGGGGGGCACAGATACGCAGTATTTT. It codes for CASSEVGSGGGTDTQYF.

V is TRBV6-5 and J is TRBJ2-5; tentative D call: TRBD1 (7 bases). The V and J ends lost 5 bases and 5 bases respectively, with 12 bases between them. Germline values: CDR1 MNHEY, CDR2 SVGAGI. The CDR3 extends over 13 amino acids. In DNA, the CDR3 is TGTGCCAGCAGTCAGACAGGGAGGGAGACCCAGTACTTC. This sequence encodes CASSQTGRETQYF.